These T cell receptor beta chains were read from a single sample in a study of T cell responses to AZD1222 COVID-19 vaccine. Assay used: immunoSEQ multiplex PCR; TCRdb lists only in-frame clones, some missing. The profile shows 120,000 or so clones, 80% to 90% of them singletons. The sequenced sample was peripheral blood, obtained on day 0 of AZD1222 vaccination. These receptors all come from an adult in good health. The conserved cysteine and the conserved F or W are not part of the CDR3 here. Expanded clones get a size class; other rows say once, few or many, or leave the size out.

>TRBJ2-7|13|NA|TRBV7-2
ASSLQGEGVYEQY
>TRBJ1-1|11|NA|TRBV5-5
ASRKQGTQEAF
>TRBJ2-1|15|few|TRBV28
ASSFTSGSETYNEQF
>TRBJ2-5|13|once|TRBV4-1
ASSQALLPVQTQY
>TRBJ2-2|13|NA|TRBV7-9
ASRPRSLYTGELF
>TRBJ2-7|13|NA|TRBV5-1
ASSLGGTESYEQY
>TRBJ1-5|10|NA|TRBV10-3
ATSDSNQPQH
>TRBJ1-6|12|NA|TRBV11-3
ASSQTKTDSPLH
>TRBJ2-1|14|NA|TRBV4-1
ASSQDRSETYNEQF
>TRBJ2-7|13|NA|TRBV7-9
ASSPTRDHSYEQY
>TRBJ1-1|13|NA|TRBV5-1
ASSPEGVWNTEAF
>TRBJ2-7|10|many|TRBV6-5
ASSSWGSVKY
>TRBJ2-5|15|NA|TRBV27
ASSLEGRRGIGETQY
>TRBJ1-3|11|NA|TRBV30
AWDRDSGNTIY
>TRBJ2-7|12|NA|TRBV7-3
ASSMTGGASEQY
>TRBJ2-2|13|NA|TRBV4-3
ASSQAPSSSGELF
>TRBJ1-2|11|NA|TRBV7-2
ASSFEWTAGYT
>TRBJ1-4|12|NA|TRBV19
ASSPTGHNEKLF
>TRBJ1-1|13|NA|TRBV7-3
ASSLIGGLGAEAF
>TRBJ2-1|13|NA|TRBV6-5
ASRKYSGSVDEQF
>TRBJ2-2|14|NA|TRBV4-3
ASSPAVRLNTGELF
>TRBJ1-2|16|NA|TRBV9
ASSVGWEPGQGRYGYT
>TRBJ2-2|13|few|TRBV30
AWSPGKRDTGELF
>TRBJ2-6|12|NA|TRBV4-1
ASSWAGGANVLT
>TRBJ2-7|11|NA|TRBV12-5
ASGLGGSYEQY
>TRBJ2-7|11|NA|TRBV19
ASSAGALYEQY
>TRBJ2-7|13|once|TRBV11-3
ASSPGQGSSYEQY
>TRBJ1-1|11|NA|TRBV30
AWRTGRDGVAF
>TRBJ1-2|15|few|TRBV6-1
ASSANSPAVSNYGYT
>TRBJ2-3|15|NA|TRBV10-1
ASSRTSRDLLTDTQY
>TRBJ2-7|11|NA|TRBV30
AWDSGLAVEQY
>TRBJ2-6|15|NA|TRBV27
ASSFRTPPSGANVLT
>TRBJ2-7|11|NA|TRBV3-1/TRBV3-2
ASKLAGGYEQY
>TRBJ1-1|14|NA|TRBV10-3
AISEFASVTNTEAF
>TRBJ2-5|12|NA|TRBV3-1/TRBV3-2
ASKGHGKQETQY
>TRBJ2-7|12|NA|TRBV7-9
ASSLGRQSDEQY
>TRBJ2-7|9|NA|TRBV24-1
ATPAPSEQY